These 24 T cell receptor beta chains were all obtained from the same sample, sequenced in a study of blood T cell repertoires in COVID-19. Some clones are missing from TCRdb's copy, which holds only in-frame ones; the method was immunoSEQ multiplex PCR. The data hold some 110,000 clones, with 70% to 90% observed a single time. Material for sequencing was peripheral blood. The receptors were gathered from a man aged 35 to 55 with acute or convalescent COVID-19.

The chain is built from TRBV7-3 and TRBJ2-5, with a possible D match to TRBD2 (5 bases). This CDR3 spans 13 amino acids. Germline CDR1 and CDR2: SGHTA and FQGTGA. The V end was cut by 5 bases, the J end by 5 bases, with 12 bases between. Here the CDR3 reads CASSHDRGETQYF. CDR3 coding DNA: TGTGCCAGCAGCCACGACCGCGGGGAGACCCAGTACTTC.

The chain joins TRBV19 to TRBJ2-2; 8 bases align to TRBD2. CDR1 and CDR2 from the germline V gene are LNHDA and SQIVND (reference sequence). CDR3 length: 15 residues. The J segment lost 4 bases and the V segment lost 6 bases, leaving 7 bases of the junction unmatched. CDR3 residues: CASSLSGGTTGELFF. CDR3 nucleotide sequence: TGTGCCAGTAGCCTCTCGGGGGGGACCACCGGGGAGCTGTTTTTT.

The rearrangement joins TRBV7-9 to TRBJ1-4; perhaps TRBD1 as D (6 bases). Germline CDR1 reads SEHNR; CDR2 reads FQNEAQ (reference sequence). V shed 5 bases and J shed 2 bases, with 12 bases lying between them. This CDR3 has 15 residues. The CDR3 bases are TGTGCCAGCAGCACCCGACAGGCGACTAATGAAAAACTGTTTTTT. It encodes CASSTRQATNEKLFF.

The chain carries TRBV6-4 and TRBJ2-5, with a possible D match to TRBD1 (6 bases). This CDR3 is built from 12 residues. V shed 6 bases and J shed 4 bases, with 9 bases lying between them. CDR1 is MRHNA and CDR2 is SNTAGT in the germline V gene. The CDR3 region has the DNA TGTGCCAGCAGGAGGGGGAGAGAGACCCAGTACTTC. Translated: CASRRGRETQYF.

The V call is TRBV7-2, the J call TRBJ1-6; perhaps TRBD1 as D (5 bases). The CDR3 is 13 residues long. V lost 5 bases and J lost 13, with 15 bases in between. CDR1 and CDR2 (germline): SGHTA, FQGNSA. CDR3 sequence: CASSRGASRPLHF. DNA for the CDR3: TGTGCCAGCAGCCGCGGGGCTTCAAGGCCCCTCCACTTT. Combining the CDR3 with reference TRBV7-2 and TRBJ1-6 gives the whole variable domain GAGVSQSPSNKVTEKGKDVELRCDPISGHTALYWYRQSLGQGLEFLIYFQGNSAPDKSGLPSDRFSAERTGGSVSTLTIQRTQQEDSAVYLCASSRGASRPLHFGNGTRLTVT.

The chain uses TRBV18 and TRBJ1-6, with TRBD1 identical over 7 bases. Unmatched junction bases numbered 13, after V lost 0 bases and J lost 8 bases. There are 18 residues in the CDR3. The germline V gene encodes CDR1 KGHSH and CDR2 LQKENI. CDR3 loop: CASSPPGVRGGSYSPLHF. CDR3 DNA sequence: TGTGCCAGCTCACCACCGGGGGTGAGAGGGGGCTCTTATTCACCCCTCCACTTT.

The V gene is TRBV6-2 or TRBV6-3, the J gene TRBJ1-1; D possibly corresponds to TRBD1 (6 bases). The germline V gene has CDR1 MNHEY and CDR2 SVGEGT. Trimming took off 4 bases at V and 6 bases at J, with 12 bases between the two ends. The CDR3 is made up of 13 amino acids. CDR3 loop: CASSLGQGAEAFF. The CDR3, as DNA: TGTGCCAGCAGTTTGGGACAAGGGGCTGAAGCTTTCTTT.

The chain couples TRBV5-6 to TRBJ1-2, with D unresolved. The CDR3 loop spans 13 amino acids. The germline V and J ends were trimmed by 2 bases and 4 bases, with 9 bases remaining between them. CDR1 is SGHDT, CDR2 YYEEEE, per germline. CDR3 nucleotide sequence: TGTGCCAGCAGCTTAGGAACAGCCTATGGCTACACCTTC. This codes for CASSLGTAYGYTF.

This chain uses TRBV6-6 with TRBJ2-7; D remains ambiguous. The V end lost 6 bases, the J end lost 4 bases, and 13 bases lay between the germline ends. The germline gives CDR1 MNHNY, CDR2 SVGAGI (reference sequence). This CDR3 comprises 13 residues. CDR3 loop: CASSLTESYEQYF. Here the CDR3 DNA reads TGTGCCAGCAGCCTAACCGAATCATACGAGCAGTACTTC.

The CDR3 DNA sequence: TGTGCCAGCAGCGACAGGGGATCTGGAAACACCATATATTTT. This gives the protein CASSDRGSGNTIYF. This chain uses TRBV7-9 with TRBJ1-3; 8 nucleotides agree with TRBD1. V shed 5 bases and J 1 base; nucleotides not matched to a gene: 1. This CDR3 spans 14 amino acids. The V gene's germline CDR1 is SEHNR and CDR2 FQNEAQ (reference sequence).

The gene calls are TRBV4-1 and TRBJ1-3, with D perhaps TRBD1 (6 bases). With 0 bases removed from V and 0 bases from J, the gap between germline ends came to 15 bases. This CDR3 has 18 amino acids. CDR1 is MGHRA and CDR2 is YSYEKL in the germline V gene. CDR3 nucleotides: TGCGCCAGCAGCCAAGAAGGGGGGGGGCTTCTCTCTGGAAACACCATATATTTT. Its translation is CASSQEGGGLLSGNTIYF.

The chain is built from TRBV19 and TRBJ1-3, with a weak D call TRBD1 (6 bases). With 4 bases removed from V and 2 bases from J, the gap between germline ends came to 15 bases. The CDR3 contains 16 residues. Germline-derived CDR1 and CDR2 are LNHDA and SQIVND (reference sequence). The CDR3 DNA reads TGTGCCAGTAGTACCCGCGACAGGTTGGCTGGAAACACCATATATTTT. Its translation: CASSTRDRLAGNTIYF.

The chain uses TRBV28 and TRBJ1-1, with D possibly being TRBD1 (5 bases). This CDR3 has 17 amino acids. Germline loops: CDR1 MDHEN, CDR2 SYDVKM. V was shortened by 5 bases and J by 0 bases, with 19 bases between the two germline ends. The CDR3 nucleotides read TGTGCCAGCAGTCATTGGGGGAGGGGCTCCATGAACACTGAAGCTTTCTTT. Its protein product is CASSHWGRGSMNTEAFF.

For this clone: The same CDR3 is also encoded by other DNA sequences in this sample. The chain recombines TRBV7-8 with TRBJ1-3, with D unclear. CDR3 length: 13 amino acids. Trimming pared 4 bases from V and 4 bases from J, leaving 8 bases between. In germline, CDR1 is SGHVS, CDR2 FQNEAQ. The CDR3 here is CASSSRVGNTIYF. The DNA for the CDR3 is TGTGCCAGCAGCTCCCGGGTGGGAAACACCATATATTTT. The full variable domain, with the rest looked up from reference TRBV7-8 and TRBJ1-3, is GAGVSQSPRYKVAKRGQDVALRCDPISGHVSLFWYQQALGQGPEFLTYFQNEAQLDKSGLPSDRFFAERPEGSVSTLKIQRTQQEDSAVYLCASSSRVGNTIYFGEGSWLTVV.

The chain is built from TRBV5-1 and TRBJ2-3; no clear D gene. CDR3 length: 11 residues. CDR1 and CDR2 (germline): SGHRS, YFSETQ. The V end lost 7 bases, the J end lost 6 bases, and 9 bases lay between the germline ends. CDR3 bases: TGCGCCAGCGCCTTCGGGGATACGCAGTATTTT. Its translation: CASAFGDTQYF.

V usage is TRBV11-3 and J usage is TRBJ2-1, with 8 bases identical to TRBD2. Germline CDR1 reads SGHNT; CDR2 reads YENEEA. The J segment lost 9 bases and the V segment lost 5 bases, leaving 9 bases of the junction unmatched. CDR3 length equals 14 residues. CDR3 coding DNA: TGTGCCAGCAGCCAGACTAGCGAGTTCCGTGAGCAGTTCTTC. Protein sequence: CASSQTSEFREQFF.

On this clone: At one end, the junction sequence differs from germline, possibly due to a read error. CDR3 amino acids: CASGSGTGKSSF. CDR3 nucleotide sequence: TGTGCCAGCGGATCCGGGACAGGGAAGTCCTCATTT. The genes are TRBV28 and TRBJ1-1; TRBD1 aligns across 9 bases. Germline values: CDR1 MDHEN, CDR2 SYDVKM. The CDR3 extends over 12 amino acids.

This clone was found a few times. Here the CDR3 reads CASRTGPSTDTQYF. For the CDR3, the DNA is TGTGCCAGTAGAACAGGGCCTAGCACAGATACGCAGTATTTT. The chain has TRBV19 and TRBJ2-3; D may be TRBD1 (6 bases). The V gene's germline CDR1 is LNHDA and CDR2 SQIVND (reference sequence). Trimming stripped 6 bases from V and 0 bases from J, with 10 bases between. The CDR3 contains 14 residues.

DNA of the CDR3: TGTGCCAGCAGTCCAACAGGGAGATGGGGTCGGGGAAAACTGTTTTTT. It yields the protein CASSPTGRWGRGKLFF. This rearrangement joins TRBV27 to TRBJ1-4, with D perhaps matching TRBD1 (6 bases). V lost 5 bases, J lost 10 bases, and 23 bases lay in between. Germline loops: CDR1 MNHEY, CDR2 SMNVEV (reference sequence). The CDR3 has 16 amino acids.

This chain links TRBV18 with TRBJ2-1, with TRBD1 identical over 8 bases. Germline V gene data show CDR1 as KGHSH and CDR2 as LQKENI. The CDR3 contains 15 residues. Trimming took 3 bases from V and 3 from J; bases not matched to a gene: 4. Written as DNA, the CDR3 is TGTGCCAGCTCACCCGGGACAGGAAACTACAATGAGCAGTTCTTC. This sequence encodes CASSPGTGNYNEQFF.

This rearrangement joins TRBV7-8 to TRBJ2-3; 9 nucleotides agree with TRBD2. The CDR3 consists of 16 residues. From germline, CDR1 is SGHVS and CDR2 FQNEAQ. V dropped 1 base and J dropped 2; count of bases not matched to a gene: 4. The CDR3 spells CASSLVAGAHTDTQYF. CDR3 nucleotide sequence: TGTGCCAGCAGCTTAGTAGCGGGGGCTCACACAGATACGCAGTATTTT.

This sequence joins TRBV10-3 and TRBJ1-2, with 7 bases aligning to TRBD1. CDR1 and CDR2 (germline): ENHRY, SYGVKD. CDR3 size: 14 residues. Trimming cost V 4 bases and J 1 base; bases outside gene matches: 3. CDR3 in amino acids: CAISGTGFNYGYTF. CDR3 nucleotide sequence: TGTGCCATCAGTGGGACAGGTTTTAACTATGGCTACACCTTC.

This chain links TRBV15 with TRBJ1-5, with 9 bases that match TRBD1. Looked up from germline, CDR1 is LNHNV and CDR2 is YYDKDF (reference sequence). After removal of 2 bases from V and 1 base from J, the junction contained 6 bases not matched to a gene. The CDR3 contains 17 residues. The CDR3 DNA follows: TGTGCCACCAGCAGACCCGGACAGGGGAGAAGCAATCAGCCCCAGCATTTT. It specifies CATSRPGQGRSNQPQHF.

The J gene is TRBJ2-7, the V gene TRBV10-3, with D possibly matching TRBD2 (6 bases). In germline, CDR1 is ENHRY, CDR2 SYGVKD. This CDR3 has 14 residues. The V gene lost 0 bases and the J gene lost 3 bases, with 9 bases spanning the gap. Written as DNA, the CDR3 is TGTGCCATCAGTGAGTCGGGGCGGGGCTACGAGCAGTACTTC. Its protein product is CAISESGRGYEQYF.